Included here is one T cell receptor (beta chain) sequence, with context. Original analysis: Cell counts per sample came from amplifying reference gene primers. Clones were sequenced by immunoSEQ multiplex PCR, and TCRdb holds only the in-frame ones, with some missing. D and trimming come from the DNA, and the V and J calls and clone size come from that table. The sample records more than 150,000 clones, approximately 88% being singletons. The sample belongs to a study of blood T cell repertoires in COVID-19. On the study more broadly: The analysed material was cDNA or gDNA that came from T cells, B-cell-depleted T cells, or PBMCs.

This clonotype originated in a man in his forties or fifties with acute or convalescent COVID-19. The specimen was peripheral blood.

The chain's CDR3 is CASSRDKSSYEQYF. CDR3 nucleotide sequence: TGTGCCAGCAGCCGGGACAAGAGCTCCTACGAGCAGTACTTC. The chain couples TRBV6-5 to TRBJ2-7; D may be TRBD1 (6 bases). This CDR3 has 14 amino acids. Germline-derived CDR1 and CDR2 are MNHEY and SVGAGI. The V end lost 6 bases, the J end lost 0 bases, and 12 bases lay between the germline ends.